This T cell receptor beta chain is from a study of blood T cells in healthy people across ages. A second PCR, run for roughly 7 to 11 cycles, used a sample-barcoded 5' primer plus a J-beta primer mix. In TCRdb, the 5' RACE reads were re-called with MiXCR into one record per CDR3 protein. The sample yields approximately 780,000 distinct CDR3 sequences, about a quarter seen once. The CDR3 totals 12 residues. V was trimmed by 3 bases and J by 1 base, leaving 4 bases between them. Germline values: CDR1 DFQATT, CDR2 SNEGSKA (reference sequence). These data also formed part of another study, on T cells of mothers and their children.

The sequence was collected from a boy younger than 18 in good health. The sequenced sample consisted of blood. J is TRBJ1-5 and V is TRBV20-1; the D is unclear. In nucleotides, the CDR3 is TGCAGTGCTAGCAAGAGCAATCAGCCCCAGCATTTT. Protein sequence: CSASKSNQPQHF.